This TCR beta chain appears in the sequencing data of a study of long-term antiretroviral therapy in people with HIV. Findings of the study overall: Clones that expanded before ART (that is, prior to treatment) dominated the repertoire at all time points.

The run of the v3.0 immunoSEQ assay was at survey level. Generated by immunoSEQ multiplex PCR, the TCRdb table keeps only in-frame clones and is missing some. The sample holds approximately 20,000 clones; about 80% are singletons and the top ten take roughly 4.5%. V lost 5 bases to trimming and J lost 6 bases, with 20 bases between them. The CDR3 totals 16 residues. The germline V gene has CDR1 SGHAT and CDR2 FQNNGV. About this clone: Its specificity is unknown.

Specimen: unsorted PBMCs, collected 0.5 years after starting antiretroviral therapy. The rearrangement joins TRBV11-2 to TRBJ2-1; D possibly uses TRBD1 or TRBD2 (5 bases each). This receptor was obtained from a man aged 18 to 29 with HIV. The CDR3 DNA sequence: TGTGCCAGCAGCCCAACCGTCCGGGACCCTTCCAATGAGCAGTTCTTC. This translates into CASSPTVRDPSNEQFF.